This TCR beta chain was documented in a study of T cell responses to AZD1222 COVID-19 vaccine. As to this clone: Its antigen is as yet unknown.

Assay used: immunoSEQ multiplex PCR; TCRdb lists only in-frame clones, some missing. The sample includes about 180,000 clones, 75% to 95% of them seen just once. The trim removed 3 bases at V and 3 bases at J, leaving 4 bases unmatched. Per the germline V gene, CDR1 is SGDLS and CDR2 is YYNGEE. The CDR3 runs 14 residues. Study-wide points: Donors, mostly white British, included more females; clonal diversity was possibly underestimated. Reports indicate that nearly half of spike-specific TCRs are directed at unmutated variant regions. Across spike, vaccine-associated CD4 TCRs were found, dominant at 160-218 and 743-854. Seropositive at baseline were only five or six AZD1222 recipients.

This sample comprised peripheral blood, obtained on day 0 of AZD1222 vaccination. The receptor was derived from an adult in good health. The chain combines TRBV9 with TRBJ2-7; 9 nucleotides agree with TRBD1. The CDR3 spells CASSATGGHYEQYF. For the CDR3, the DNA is TGTGCCAGCAGCGCTACAGGGGGCCACTACGAGCAGTACTTC.